This TCR beta chain appears in the sequencing data of a study of T cell changes during pregnancy in multiple sclerosis. About this clone: The junction departs from germline at one end; a sequencing error may be responsible.

Only in-frame clones appear in the TCRdb table, and some are missing; sequencing was by immunoSEQ multiplex PCR. This table has some 55,000 clones, around 90% appearing once. This CDR3 has 16 amino acids. Germline V gene data show CDR1 as LNHDA and CDR2 as SQIVND (reference sequence). This clonotype was obtained from a female donor in good health, enrolled as a control in a pregnancy study. The V call is TRBV19, the J call TRBJ2-5; D possibly corresponds to TRBD2 (6 bases). The starting material was peripheral blood, obtained after pregnancy. The DNA of the CDR3 is TGTTCCAGTAGTATCTTGGGGGGTTCGGGACAAGAGACCCAGTACTTC. Its protein is CSSSILGGSGQETQYF.